This T cell receptor beta chain was identified during a study of T cell changes during pregnancy in multiple sclerosis. Germline V gene lookup returns CDR1 MNHEY and CDR2 SVGAGI. Trimming removed 5 bases from V and 9 bases from J; junction bases left unmatched: 3. This CDR3 is built from 13 residues. Assay used: immunoSEQ multiplex PCR; TCRdb lists only in-frame clones, some missing. The table lists approximately 9,300 clones, about 83% of them singletons. This clonotype was sampled from a female donor in good health, enrolled as a control in a pregnancy study. The sequencing used CD8+ T cells from peripheral blood mononuclear cells, collected in the third trimester of pregnancy. V usage is TRBV6-5 and J usage is TRBJ2-1, with 11 nucleotides matching TRBD1. The CDR3 bases are TGTGCCAGCAGTACCGGGACAGGGGGTGAGCAGTTCTTC. Its protein product is CASSTGTGGEQFF.